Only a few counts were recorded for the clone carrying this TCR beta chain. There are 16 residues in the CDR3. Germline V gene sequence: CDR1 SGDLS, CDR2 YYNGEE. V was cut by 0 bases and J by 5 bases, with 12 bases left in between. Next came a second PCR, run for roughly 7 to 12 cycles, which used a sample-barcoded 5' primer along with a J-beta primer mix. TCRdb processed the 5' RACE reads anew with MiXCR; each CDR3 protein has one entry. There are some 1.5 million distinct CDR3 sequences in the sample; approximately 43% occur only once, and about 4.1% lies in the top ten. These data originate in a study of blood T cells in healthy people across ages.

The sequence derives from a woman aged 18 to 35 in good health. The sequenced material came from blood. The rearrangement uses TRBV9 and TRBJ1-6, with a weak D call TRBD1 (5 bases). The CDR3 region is CASSVAGQLNNSPLHF. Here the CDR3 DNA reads TGTGCCAGCAGCGTAGCGGGGCAGTTGAATAATTCACCCCTCCACTTT.